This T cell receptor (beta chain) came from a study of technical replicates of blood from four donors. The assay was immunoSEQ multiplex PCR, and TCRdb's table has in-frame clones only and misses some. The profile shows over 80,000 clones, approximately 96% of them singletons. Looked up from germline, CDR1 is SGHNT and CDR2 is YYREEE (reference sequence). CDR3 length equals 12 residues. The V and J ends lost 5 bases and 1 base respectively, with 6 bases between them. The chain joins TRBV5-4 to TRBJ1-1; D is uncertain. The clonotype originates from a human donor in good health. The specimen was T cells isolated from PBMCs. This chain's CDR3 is CASSHSNTEAFF. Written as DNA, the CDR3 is TGTGCCAGCAGTCACTCGAACACTGAAGCTTTCTTT.